This T cell receptor beta chain was observed in a study of T-cell reconstitution after alpha-beta-depleted transplantation in children (dated by TCRdb to between 2015 and 2016). For context, the study as a whole: The study quantitatively tracked T-cell immune reconstitution after TCRalphabeta/CD19-depleted allogeneic hematopoietic cell transplantation in children using TCR repertoire profiling.

The method behind the library was PCR. Reads for this sample came from an Illumina HiSeq 2500. Molecular barcoding was employed in the preparation of TCR libraries, with unique molecular identifiers being used to normalize TCRbeta repertoire quantification. The public reads were reanalyzed by TCRdb: fastp trimming at Q25, MiXCR alignment, in-frame beta chains only. Identical CDR3 protein sequences are pooled into one entry, listed with their most common genes and DNA. Here the sample has hundreds of thousands of distinct CDR3 sequences; roughly 17% occur a single time. Under 1.2% of the sample belongs to the ten largest clones. Clipping removes 5 bases from V and 2 bases from J, with 7 as the unmatched junction base count. From a lookup of the germline V gene, CDR1 and CDR2 are SGHAT and FQNNGV. The CDR3 spans 16 residues, from the cysteine through the phenylalanine. Only CDR3 DNA remains: 48 bases, in frame from the first base.

On this clonotype itself: The antigen this receptor binds is unknown. No base-level quality is on record; no much larger clone is a single base apart.

This sequence originates from a human donor who donated a stem cell graft to a child with acute myeloid leukemia. Material: PBMCs from the stem cell graft donor, obtained from the stem cell graft. This chain joins TRBV11-2 to TRBJ2-5; 11 bases in the middle match TRBD2. Here the CDR3 is given as CASSLGLAELQETQYF. The bases are TGTGCCAGCAGCCTGGGACTAGCGGAGTTGCAAGAGACCCAGTACTTC.